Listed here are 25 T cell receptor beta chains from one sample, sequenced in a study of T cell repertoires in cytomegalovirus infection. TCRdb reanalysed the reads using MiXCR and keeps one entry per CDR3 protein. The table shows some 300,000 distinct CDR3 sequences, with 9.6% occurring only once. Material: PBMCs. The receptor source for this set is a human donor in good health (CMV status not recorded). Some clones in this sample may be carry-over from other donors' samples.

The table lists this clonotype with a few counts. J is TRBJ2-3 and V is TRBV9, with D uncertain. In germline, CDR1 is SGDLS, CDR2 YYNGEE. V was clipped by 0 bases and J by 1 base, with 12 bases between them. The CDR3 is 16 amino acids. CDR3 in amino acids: CASSVGPALGTDTQYF. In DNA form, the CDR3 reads TGTGCCAGCAGCGTAGGCCCAGCCTTAGGCACAGATACGCAGTATTTT.

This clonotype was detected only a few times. CDR3 coding DNA: TGTGCCAGCAGTTACTCCCACTTCAGTTACGAGCAGTACTTC. It codes for CASSYSHFSYEQYF. This rearrangement joins TRBV6-5 to TRBJ2-7, with D hard to call. CDR1 is MNHEY and CDR2 is SVGAGI in the germline V gene. This CDR3 is 14 amino acids long. The ends were cut back, 0 bases at V and 4 bases at J, with 10 bases in the middle.

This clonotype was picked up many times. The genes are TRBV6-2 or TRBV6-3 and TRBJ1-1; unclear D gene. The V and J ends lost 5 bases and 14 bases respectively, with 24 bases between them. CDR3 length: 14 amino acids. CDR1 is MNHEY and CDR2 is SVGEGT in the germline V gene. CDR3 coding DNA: TGTGCCAGCAGTACCACCGGGAGGCGACAAAAAGGATTCTTT. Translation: CASSTTGRRQKGFF.

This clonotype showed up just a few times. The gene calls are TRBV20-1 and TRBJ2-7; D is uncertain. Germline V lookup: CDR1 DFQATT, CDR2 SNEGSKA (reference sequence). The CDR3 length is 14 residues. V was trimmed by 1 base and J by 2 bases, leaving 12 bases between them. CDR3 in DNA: TGCAGTGCTAGAGGCCCTCGCAACCCCTACGAGCAGTACGTC. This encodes CSARGPRNPYEQYV.

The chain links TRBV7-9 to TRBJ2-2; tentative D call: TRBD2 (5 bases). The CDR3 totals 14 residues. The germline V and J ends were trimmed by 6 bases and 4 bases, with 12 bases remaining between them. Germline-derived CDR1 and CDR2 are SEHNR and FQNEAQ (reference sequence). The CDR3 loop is CASRSSGSTGELFF. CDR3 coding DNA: TGTGCCAGCAGATCATCTGGGAGCACCGGGGAGCTGTTTTTT.

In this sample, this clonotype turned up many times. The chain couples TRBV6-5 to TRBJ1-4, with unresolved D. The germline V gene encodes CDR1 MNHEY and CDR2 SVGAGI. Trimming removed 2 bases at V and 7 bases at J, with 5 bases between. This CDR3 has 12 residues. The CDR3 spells CASSYGGEKLFF. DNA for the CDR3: TGTGCCAGCAGTTACGGTGGTGAAAAACTGTTTTTT.

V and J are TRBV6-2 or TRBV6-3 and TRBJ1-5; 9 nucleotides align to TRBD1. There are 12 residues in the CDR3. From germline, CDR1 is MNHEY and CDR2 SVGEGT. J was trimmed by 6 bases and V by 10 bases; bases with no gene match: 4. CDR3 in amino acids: CATRTGAQPQHF. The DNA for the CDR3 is TGTGCCACCCGGACAGGGGCTCAGCCCCAGCATTTT.

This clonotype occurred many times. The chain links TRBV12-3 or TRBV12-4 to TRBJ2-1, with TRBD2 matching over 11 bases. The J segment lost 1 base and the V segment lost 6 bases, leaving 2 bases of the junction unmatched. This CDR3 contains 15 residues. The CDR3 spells CASSTSGGSYNEQFF. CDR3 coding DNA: TGTGCCAGCAGCACTAGCGGGGGTTCCTACAATGAGCAGTTCTTC.

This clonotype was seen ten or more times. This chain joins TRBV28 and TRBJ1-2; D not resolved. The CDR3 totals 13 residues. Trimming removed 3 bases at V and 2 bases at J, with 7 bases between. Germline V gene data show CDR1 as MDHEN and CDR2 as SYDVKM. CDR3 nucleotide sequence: TGTGCCAGCAGTTTGGGTCCGAACTATGGCTACACCTTC. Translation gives CASSLGPNYGYTF.

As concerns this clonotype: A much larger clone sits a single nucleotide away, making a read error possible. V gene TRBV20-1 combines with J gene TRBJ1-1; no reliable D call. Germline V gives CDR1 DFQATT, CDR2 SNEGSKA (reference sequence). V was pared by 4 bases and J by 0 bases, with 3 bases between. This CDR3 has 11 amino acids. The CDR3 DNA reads TGCAGTGCTAAAGTGAACACTGAAGCTTTCTTT. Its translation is CSAKVNTEAFF.

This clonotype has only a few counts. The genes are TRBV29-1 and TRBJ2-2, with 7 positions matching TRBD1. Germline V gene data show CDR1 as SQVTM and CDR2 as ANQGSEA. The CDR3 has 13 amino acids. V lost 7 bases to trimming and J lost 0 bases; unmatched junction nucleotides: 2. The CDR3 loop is CSATGSNTGELFF. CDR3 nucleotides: TGCAGCGCGACAGGGTCGAACACCGGGGAGCTGTTTTTT.

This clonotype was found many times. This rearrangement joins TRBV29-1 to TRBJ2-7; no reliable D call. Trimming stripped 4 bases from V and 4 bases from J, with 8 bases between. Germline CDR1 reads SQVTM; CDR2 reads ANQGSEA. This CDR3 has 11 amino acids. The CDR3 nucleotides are TGCAGCGTTGTTCAGAGATACGAGCAGTACTTC. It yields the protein CSVVQRYEQYF.

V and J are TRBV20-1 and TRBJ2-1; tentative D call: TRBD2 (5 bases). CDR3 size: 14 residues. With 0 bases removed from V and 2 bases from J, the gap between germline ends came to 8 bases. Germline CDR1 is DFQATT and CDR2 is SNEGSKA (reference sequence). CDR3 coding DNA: TGCAGTGCTAGAGATCTAGCAGCCTACAATGAGCAGTTCTTC. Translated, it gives CSARDLAAYNEQFF.

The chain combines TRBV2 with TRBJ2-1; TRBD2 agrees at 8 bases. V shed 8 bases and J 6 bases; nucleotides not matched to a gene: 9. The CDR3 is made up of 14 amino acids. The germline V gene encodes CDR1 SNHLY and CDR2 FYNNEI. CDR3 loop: CASLGRGATNEQFF. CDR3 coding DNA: TGTGCCAGCCTGGGGCGGGGGGCGACCAATGAGCAGTTCTTC.

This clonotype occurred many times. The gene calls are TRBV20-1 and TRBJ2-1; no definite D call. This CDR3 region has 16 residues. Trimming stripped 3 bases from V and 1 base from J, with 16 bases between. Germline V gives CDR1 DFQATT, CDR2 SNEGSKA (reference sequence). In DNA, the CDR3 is TGCAGTGCTAGTAGTACCGGGTTAGGATCCTACAATGAGCAGTTCTTC. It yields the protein CSASSTGLGSYNEQFF.

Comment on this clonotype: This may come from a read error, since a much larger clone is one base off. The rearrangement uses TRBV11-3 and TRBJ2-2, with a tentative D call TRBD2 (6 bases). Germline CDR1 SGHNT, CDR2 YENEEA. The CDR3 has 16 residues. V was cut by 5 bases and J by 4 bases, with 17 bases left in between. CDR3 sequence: CASSPHGSGGTGELFF. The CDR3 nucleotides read TGTGCCAGCAGCCCTCACGGGAGCGGTGGCACCGGGGAGCTGTTTTTT.

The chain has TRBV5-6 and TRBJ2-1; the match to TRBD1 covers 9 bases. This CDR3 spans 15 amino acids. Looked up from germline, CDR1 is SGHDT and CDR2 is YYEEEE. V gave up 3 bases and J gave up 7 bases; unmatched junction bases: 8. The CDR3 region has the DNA TGTGCCAGCAGCTCGGGAGACAGGGGGGTGAATGAGCAGTTCTTC. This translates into CASSSGDRGVNEQFF. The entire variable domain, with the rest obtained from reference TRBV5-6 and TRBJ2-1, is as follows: DAGVTQSPTHLIKTRGQQVTLRCSPKSGHDTVSWYQQALGQGPQFIFQYYEEEERQRGNFPDRFSGHQFPNYSSELNVNALLLGDSALYLCASSSGDRGVNEQFFGPGTRLTVL.

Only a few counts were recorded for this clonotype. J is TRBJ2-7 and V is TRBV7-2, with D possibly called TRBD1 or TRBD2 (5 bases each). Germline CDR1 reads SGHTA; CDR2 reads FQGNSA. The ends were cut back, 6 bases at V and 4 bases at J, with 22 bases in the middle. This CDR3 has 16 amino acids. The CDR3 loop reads CASSSPPGHPFYEQYV. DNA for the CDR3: TGTGCCAGCAGTTCACCTCCGGGGCATCCCTTTTACGAGCAGTACGTC.

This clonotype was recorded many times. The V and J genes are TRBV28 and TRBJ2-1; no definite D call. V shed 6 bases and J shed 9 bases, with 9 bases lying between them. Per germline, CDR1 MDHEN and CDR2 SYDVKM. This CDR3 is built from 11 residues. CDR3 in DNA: TGTGCCAGCAGCGGCTTCGGTGAGCAGTTCTTC. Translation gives CASSGFGEQFF.

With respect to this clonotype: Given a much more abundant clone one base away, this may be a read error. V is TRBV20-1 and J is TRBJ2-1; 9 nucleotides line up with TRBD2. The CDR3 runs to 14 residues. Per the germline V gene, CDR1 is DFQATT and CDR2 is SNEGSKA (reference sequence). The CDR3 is CRAGLAGFYNEQFF. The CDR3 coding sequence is TGCAGAGCGGGGCTAGCGGGATTCTACAATGAGCAGTTCTTC.

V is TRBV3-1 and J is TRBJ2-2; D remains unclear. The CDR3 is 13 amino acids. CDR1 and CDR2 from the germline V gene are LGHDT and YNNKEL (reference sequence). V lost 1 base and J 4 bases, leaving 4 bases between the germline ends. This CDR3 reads CASSQVSTGELFF. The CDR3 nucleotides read TGTGCCAGCAGCCAAGTTAGCACCGGGGAGCTGTTTTTT.

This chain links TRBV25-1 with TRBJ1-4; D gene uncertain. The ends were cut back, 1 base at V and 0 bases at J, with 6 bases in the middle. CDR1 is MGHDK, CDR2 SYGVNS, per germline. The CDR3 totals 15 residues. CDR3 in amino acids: CASSEFETTNEKLFF. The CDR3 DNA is TGTGCCAGCAGTGAATTTGAGACAACTAATGAAAAACTGTTTTTT.

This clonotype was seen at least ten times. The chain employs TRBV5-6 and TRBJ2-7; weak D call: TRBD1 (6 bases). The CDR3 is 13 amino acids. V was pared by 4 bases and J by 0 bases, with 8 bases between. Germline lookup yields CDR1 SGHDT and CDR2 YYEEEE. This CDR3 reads CASSPGASYEQYV. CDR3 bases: TGTGCCAGCAGCCCAGGGGCCTCCTACGAGCAGTACGTC.

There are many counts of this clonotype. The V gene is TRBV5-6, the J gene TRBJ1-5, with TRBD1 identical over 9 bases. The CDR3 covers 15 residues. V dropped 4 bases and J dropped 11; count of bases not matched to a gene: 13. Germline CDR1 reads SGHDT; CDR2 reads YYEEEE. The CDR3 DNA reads TGTGCCAGCAGCGATGGGACAGGGCCGTTAAGGGCCCAGCATTTT. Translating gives CASSDGTGPLRAQHF.

Here the CDR3 reads CASSSQGDEQYV. In DNA form, the CDR3 reads TGTGCCAGCAGTTCCCAGGGGGACGAGCAGTACGTC. V and J are TRBV7-9 and TRBJ2-7, with TRBD1 identical over 7 bases. CDR1 is SEHNR and CDR2 is FQNEAQ in the germline V gene (reference sequence). The CDR3 has 12 amino acids. Trimming cost V 6 bases and J 5 bases; bases outside gene matches: 4.